Each of the 23 T cell receptor beta chains below was sequenced from the same sample in a study of T cells in Graves' hyperthyroidism and ophthalmopathy. Amplified regions were TCR beta CDR3 sequences from RNA transcripts. With the HTBI primer set, the TCR CDR3 went through a first round of RT-PCR. TCRdb itself ran the multiplex PCR reads through MiXCR, one entry per CDR3 protein. The repertoire has more than 600,000 distinct CDR3 sequences, around 15% of them found once; the top ten carry roughly 8%. Input material: blood. These receptors were collected from a man between 18 and 35 years old with Graves' hyperthyroidism.

This clonotype was observed a handful of times. The CDR3 is CASSLDGSIPEQYF. The DNA of the CDR3 is TGTGCCAGCAGCTTAGACGGGAGTATCCCCGAGCAGTACTTC. V gene TRBV7-3 combines with J gene TRBJ2-7; a weak D match, TRBD2 (6 bases). The CDR3 loop spans 14 amino acids. Trimming shortened V by 2 bases and J by 6 bases, and 14 bases separated the two germline ends. Germline V gene lookup returns CDR1 SGHTA and CDR2 FQGTGA.

The V and J genes are TRBV9 and TRBJ2-1, with D possibly being TRBD1 (6 bases). Trimming took 0 bases from V and 3 from J, leaving 10 bases between them. CDR3 length: 15 residues. Per the germline V gene, CDR1 is SGDLS and CDR2 is YYNGEE. The CDR3 DNA is TGTGCCAGCAGCGTAGTTGGGACAAACTACAATGAGCAGTTCTTC. Protein: CASSVVGTNYNEQFF.

This clonotype was detected ten times or more. The CDR3 nucleotides read TGTGCCAGCAGTTTACTCGGGACTAGCGGGAGTAGGGGCGATACGCAGTATTTT. It yields the protein CASSLLGTSGSRGDTQYF. The chain uses TRBV27 and TRBJ2-3, with 14 nucleotides matching TRBD2. The V and J ends lost 2 bases and 6 bases, in that order; junction bases with no gene match: 10. The CDR3 totals 18 residues. Germline V CDR1 and CDR2: MNHEY, SMNVEV (reference sequence).

This clonotype occurred many times. This chain uses TRBV20-1 with TRBJ2-3, with TRBD2 matching 8 bases. Germline V gene lookup returns CDR1 DFQATT and CDR2 SNEGSKA (reference sequence). The CDR3 totals 15 residues. The V segment lost 0 bases and the J segment 4 bases; nucleotides outside the gene matches: 6. The CDR3 coding sequence is TGCAGTGCTAGAGATCGAGCGGGAGCTGCAGATACGCAGTATTTT. It codes for CSARDRAGAADTQYF.

This sequence joins TRBV4-1 and TRBJ2-6, with D unresolved. Germline V gives CDR1 MGHRA, CDR2 YSYEKL. V lost 3 bases and J 0 bases, leaving 6 bases between the germline ends. The CDR3 totals 15 residues. CDR3 nucleotides: TGCGCCAGCAGCCACTGGAACTCTGGGGCCAACGTCCTGACTTTC. This translates into CASSHWNSGANVLTF.

This clonotype has a count of ten or more. The chain employs TRBV2 and TRBJ1-2; no clear D gene. The CDR3 covers 11 residues. The V and J ends lost 10 bases and 7 bases respectively, with 13 bases between them. Germline CDR1 and CDR2: SNHLY and FYNNEI. CDR3 sequence reads: CAIPRRTGYTF. The CDR3 DNA reads TGTGCCATCCCCCGGAGGACTGGCTACACCTTC.

In its sample, this clonotype was seen a few times. The chain's CDR3 is CAWSRQETDTQYF. CDR3 sequence (DNA): TGTGCCTGGAGTAGACAGGAAACAGATACGCAGTATTTT. The chain has TRBV30 and TRBJ2-3, with TRBD1 as a possible D gene (6 bases). Trimming left V 2 bases short and J 3 bases short, with 9 bases between. This CDR3 is 13 amino acids long. Looked up from germline, CDR1 is GTSNPN and CDR2 is SVGIG (reference sequence).

Many counts were recorded for this clonotype. The chain employs TRBV13 and TRBJ2-7; the D gene is possibly TRBD2 (5 bases). Germline V gene sequence: CDR1 PRHDT, CDR2 FYEKMQ (reference sequence). V lost 6 bases, J lost 2 bases, and 17 bases lay in between. This CDR3 has 15 residues. This CDR3 is CASRRGLTHPYEQYF. CDR3 nucleotide sequence: TGTGCCAGCAGACGAGGACTGACTCACCCCTACGAGCAGTACTTC.

The chain links TRBV18 to TRBJ2-1; D is undetermined. The CDR3 covers 14 residues. CDR1 and CDR2 (germline): KGHSH, LQKENI. V was shortened by 3 bases and J by 6 bases, with 12 bases between the two germline ends. The CDR3 DNA reads as TGTGCCAGCTCACCTTTGCAGAGTCTCAATGAGCAGTTCTTC. It is translated as CASSPLQSLNEQFF.

This clonotype was counted many times. This chain connects TRBV28 to TRBJ2-2; D is ambiguous. CDR3 length: 14 residues. Germline CDR1 MDHEN, CDR2 SYDVKM. With 3 bases removed from V and 0 bases from J, the gap between germline ends came to 5 bases. In DNA form, the CDR3 reads TGTGCCAGCAGTTTTCTAGCGAACACCGGGGAGCTGTTTTTT. This sequence encodes CASSFLANTGELFF.

This rearrangement joins TRBV6-2 or TRBV6-3 to TRBJ2-1, with D unresolved. V lost 5 bases and J lost 9, with 11 bases in between. Germline V gene data show CDR1 as MNHEY and CDR2 as SVGEGT. The CDR3 runs 12 residues. Here the CDR3 reads CASSPGFSEQFF. The CDR3 DNA is TGTGCCAGCAGTCCCGGGTTTAGTGAGCAGTTCTTC.

In DNA, the CDR3 is TGTGCCAGCTCAAATGGGCAGGGCGTCATAAACATTCAGTACTTC. Its protein is CASSNGQGVINIQYF. The chain uses TRBV18 and TRBJ2-4, with a possible D match to TRBD1 (5 bases). V lost 5 bases, J lost 6 bases, and 17 bases lay in between. The germline V gene encodes CDR1 KGHSH and CDR2 LQKENI. This CDR3 region has 15 residues. Full variable domain (remainder filled in from reference TRBV18 and TRBJ2-4): NAGVMQNPRHLVRRRGQEARLRCSPMKGHSHVYWYRQLPEEGLKFMVYLQKENIIDESGMPKERFSAEFPKEGPSILRIQQVVRGDSAAYFCASSNGQGVINIQYFGAGTRLSVL.

The V call is TRBV5-5, the J call TRBJ1-3; tentatively, D is TRBD1 (5 bases). The CDR3 totals 15 residues. Germline V CDR1 and CDR2: SGHKS, YYEKEE (reference sequence). V gave up 0 bases and J gave up 2 bases, with 9 bases separating them. The CDR3 DNA follows: TGTGCCAGCAGCTTGGACGCAGGGACTGGAAACACCATATATTTT. Amino acid sequence: CASSLDAGTGNTIYF. Filled out from reference TRBV5-5 and TRBJ1-3, the complete variable domain reads DAGVTQSPTHLIKTRGQQVTLRCSPISGHKSVSWYQQVLGQGPQFIFQYYEKEERGRGNFPDRFSARQFPNYSSELNVNALLLGDSALYLCASSLDAGTGNTIYFGEGSWLTVV.

The CDR3 DNA is TGTGCCAGCAGCGTAGGACTAGCGGGGAGCTCCTACGAGCAGTACTTC. Its protein product is CASSVGLAGSSYEQYF. V usage is TRBV9 and J usage is TRBJ2-7, with 11 bases fitting TRBD2. V lost 0 bases and J lost 0; bases outside the gene matches: 2. The CDR3 length is 16 residues. Germline V gene lookup returns CDR1 SGDLS and CDR2 YYNGEE.

This clonotype was seen ten or more times. The chain employs TRBV20-1 and TRBJ2-7; 14 bases match TRBD2. Germline lookup yields CDR1 DFQATT and CDR2 SNEGSKA (reference sequence). CDR3 length: 16 amino acids. V shed 5 bases, J shed 1 base, and the junction held 7 bases outside the gene matches. Here the CDR3 reads CSASGTSGSGSYEQYF. DNA for the CDR3: TGCAGTGCTTCCGGGACTAGCGGGAGTGGTTCCTACGAGCAGTACTTC.

This clonotype was counted at least ten times. This chain uses TRBV12-3 or TRBV12-4 with TRBJ2-1, with 7 bases lining up with TRBD1. The V segment lost 5 bases and the J segment 7 bases; nucleotides outside the gene matches: 14. CDR3 size: 16 residues. The CDR3 coding sequence is TGTGCCAGCAGTCCCCCCCGGGACAGTCCTAAGAATGAGCAGTTCTTC. It encodes CASSPPRDSPKNEQFF.

Concerning this clonotype: This could be a read error, since a much larger clone is one nucleotide away. Without the conserved terminal phenylalanine or tryptophan, this CDR3 likely stems from a read error. The genes are TRBV24-1 and TRBJ2-5, with a possible D match to TRBD1 (7 bases). CDR1 is KGHDR and CDR2 is SFDVKD in the germline V gene. The CDR3 runs to 16 residues. V gave up 0 bases and J gave up 1 base, with 11 bases separating them. CDR3 coding DNA: TGTGCCACCAGTGATTTGCCAGGGGGAGGCCAAGAGACCCAGTACGTC. Its translation is CATSDLPGGGQETQYV.

The chain carries TRBV4-1 and TRBJ2-7; D is unresolved. Trimming removed 0 bases at V and 3 bases at J, with 6 bases between. The CDR3 is made up of 13 amino acids. Germline V gene sequence: CDR1 MGHRA, CDR2 YSYEKL. CDR3 protein: CASSQEAFYEQYF. The DNA for the CDR3 is TGCGCCAGCAGCCAAGAAGCATTCTACGAGCAGTACTTC.

This clonotype was seen a handful of times. The chain couples TRBV7-2 to TRBJ1-5; 9 bases line up with TRBD1. V gave up 5 bases and J gave up 3 bases; unmatched junction bases: 11. Germline V CDR1 and CDR2: SGHTA, FQGNSA. The CDR3 is 17 amino acids. DNA of the CDR3: TGTGCCAGCAGCCCTACCCCGGGACAGGGCCCCAATCAGCCCCAGCATTTT. It is translated as CASSPTPGQGPNQPQHF.

This clonotype was seen many times. V and J are TRBV12-3 or TRBV12-4 and TRBJ1-3, with TRBD1 identical over 7 bases. The CDR3 runs to 14 residues. V lost 7 bases, J lost 1 base, and 4 bases stayed unmatched. In nucleotides, the CDR3 is TGTGCCAGCAAGACAGGGACTTCTGGAAACACCATATATTTT. This encodes CASKTGTSGNTIYF.

The genes are TRBV12-3 or TRBV12-4 and TRBJ1-1; no definite D call. The CDR3 extends over 14 amino acids. V lost 5 bases and J lost 1, with 11 bases in between. CDR3 amino acids: CASSNSMGNTEAFF. CDR3 nucleotides: TGTGCCAGCAGTAACAGTATGGGGAACACTGAAGCTTTCTTT.

The sample holds many counts of this clonotype. The chain joins TRBV29-1 to TRBJ1-1, with D unresolved. This CDR3 contains 12 residues. V was pared by 6 bases and J by 1 base, with 9 bases between. Germline V gene data show CDR1 as SQVTM and CDR2 as ANQGSEA. CDR3: CSVGSGNTEAFF. The CDR3 DNA reads TGCAGCGTAGGGAGCGGGAACACTGAAGCTTTCTTT.

The sample holds many counts of this clonotype. The chain uses TRBV28 and TRBJ2-7; 7 bases map to TRBD1. J was trimmed by 9 bases and V by 6 bases; bases with no gene match: 11. Germline loops: CDR1 MDHEN, CDR2 SYDVKM. The CDR3 is made up of 13 amino acids. CDR3 nucleotides: TGTGCCAGCAGCTATGAGGGGGCAAGGGTGCAGTACTTC. Protein sequence: CASSYEGARVQYF.